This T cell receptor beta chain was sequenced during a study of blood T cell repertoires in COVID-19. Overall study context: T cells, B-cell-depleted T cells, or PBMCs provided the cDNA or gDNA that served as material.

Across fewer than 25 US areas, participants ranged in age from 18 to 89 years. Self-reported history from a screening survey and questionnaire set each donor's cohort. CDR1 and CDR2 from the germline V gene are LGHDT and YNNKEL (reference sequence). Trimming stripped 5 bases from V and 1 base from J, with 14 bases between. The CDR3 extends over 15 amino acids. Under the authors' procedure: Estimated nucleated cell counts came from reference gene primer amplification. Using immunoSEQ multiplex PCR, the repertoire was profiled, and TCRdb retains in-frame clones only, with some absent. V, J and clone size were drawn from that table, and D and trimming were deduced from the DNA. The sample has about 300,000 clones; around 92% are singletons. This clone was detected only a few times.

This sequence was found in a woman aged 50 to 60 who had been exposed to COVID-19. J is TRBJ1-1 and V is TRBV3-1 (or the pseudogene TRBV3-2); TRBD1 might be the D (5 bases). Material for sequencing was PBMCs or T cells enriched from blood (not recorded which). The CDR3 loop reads CASSDPGLRNTEAFF. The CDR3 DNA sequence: TGTGCCAGCAGCGATCCGGGACTCAGGAACACTGAAGCTTTCTTT.